What follows are 8 T cell receptor beta chains derived from one specimen sequenced in a study of cytomegalovirus exposure and HLA in healthy donors (dated by TCRdb to 2016 to 2017). Library creation used the immunoSEQ multiplex PCR assay. This is the immuneACCESS table as TCRdb keeps it, with only in-frame sequences that have V and J called. A part of the clones is gone; compared with another copy, unresolved V genes explain less than half, and the rest is unexplained. Present in this sample are some 110,000 clones, less than 90% of which were seen just once. 4% to 5.5% of the sample comes from the top ten. The sample taken for sequencing was PBMCs. Every receptor here comes from a man aged 18 to 29 in good health and CMV-seropositive.

The V and J genes are TRBV27 and TRBJ2-7; D unclear. V was cut by 4 bases and J by 0 bases, with 13 bases left in between. CDR3 length equals 15 residues. Germline V gene data show CDR1 as MNHEY and CDR2 as SMNVEV (reference sequence). The CDR3: CASSWAAASSYEQYF. CDR3 DNA sequence: TGTGCCAGCAGTTGGGCAGCCGCGAGCTCCTACGAGCAGTACTTC.

This clone was observed once. The chain has TRBV18 and TRBJ2-1; a possible D gene is TRBD2 (6 bases). Germline V gene lookup returns CDR1 KGHSH and CDR2 LQKENI. The V end was cut by 3 bases, the J end by 7 bases, with 7 bases between. The CDR3 extends over 12 amino acids. The CDR3 reads CASSPGGNEQFF. Written as DNA, the CDR3 is TGTGCCAGCTCACCTGGGGGGAATGAGCAGTTCTTC.

The chain couples TRBV15 to TRBJ1-2; a weak D match, TRBD1 (5 bases). V lost 3 bases, J lost 4 bases, and 12 bases lay in between. Germline V CDR1 and CDR2: LNHNV, YYDKDF (reference sequence). This CDR3 region has 14 residues. As DNA, the CDR3 is TGTGCCACCAGCAGGGATACAGGAACCTATGGCTACACCTTC. Amino acids: CATSRDTGTYGYTF.

This clone was seen ten or more times. This chain links TRBV6-4 with TRBJ2-1; 8 nucleotides align to TRBD2. V was pared by 4 bases and J by 8 bases, with 4 bases of the junction left unmatched. The V gene's germline CDR1 is MRHNA and CDR2 SNTAGT. CDR3 size: 13 residues. The CDR3 region has the DNA TGTGCCAGCAGTGCGGGGGGGCACGATGAGCAGTTCTTC. Its translation: CASSAGGHDEQFF.

The genes are TRBV28 and TRBJ1-1; no clear D. CDR1 and CDR2 (germline): MDHEN, SYDVKM. The ends were cut back, 6 bases at V and 3 bases at J, with 14 bases in the middle. The CDR3 loop spans 14 amino acids. The DNA for the CDR3 is TGTGCCAGCAGCCTAGTAGAAGTGTACACTGAAGCTTTCTTT. Residues: CASSLVEVYTEAFF.

The chain joins TRBV2 to TRBJ2-1, with no clear D. Germline assignment: CDR1 SNHLY and CDR2 FYNNEI. Trimming took 1 base from V and 4 from J, leaving 8 bases between them. The CDR3 sequence is 14 residues long. In DNA, the CDR3 is TGTGCCAGCAGTGAAGGTCCAGAATACAATGAGCAGTTCTTC. Translation gives CASSEGPEYNEQFF.

This sequence joins TRBV7-9 and TRBJ1-4; 7 nucleotides match TRBD1. V was pared by 2 bases and J by 5 bases, with 8 bases of the junction left unmatched. Germline CDR1 and CDR2: SEHNR and FQNEAQ (reference sequence). The CDR3 totals 16 residues. CDR3 region: CASSLYGTDQNEKLFF. CDR3 nucleotide sequence: TGTGCCAGCAGCTTATATGGGACAGACCAAAATGAAAAACTGTTTTTT.

Here the CDR3 DNA reads TGTGCCAGCAGCTTAAGTTATCAGCGGGGGGGCCCTGCCCCCGTGCAGTACTTC. Its translation is CASSLSYQRGGPAPVQYF. J is TRBJ2-7 and V is TRBV7-2, with 10 bases aligning to TRBD2. The germline gives CDR1 SGHTA, CDR2 FQGNSA. CDR3 length: 18 amino acids. The junction had 19 bases not matched to a gene; V was cut back by 2 bases and J by 9 bases.